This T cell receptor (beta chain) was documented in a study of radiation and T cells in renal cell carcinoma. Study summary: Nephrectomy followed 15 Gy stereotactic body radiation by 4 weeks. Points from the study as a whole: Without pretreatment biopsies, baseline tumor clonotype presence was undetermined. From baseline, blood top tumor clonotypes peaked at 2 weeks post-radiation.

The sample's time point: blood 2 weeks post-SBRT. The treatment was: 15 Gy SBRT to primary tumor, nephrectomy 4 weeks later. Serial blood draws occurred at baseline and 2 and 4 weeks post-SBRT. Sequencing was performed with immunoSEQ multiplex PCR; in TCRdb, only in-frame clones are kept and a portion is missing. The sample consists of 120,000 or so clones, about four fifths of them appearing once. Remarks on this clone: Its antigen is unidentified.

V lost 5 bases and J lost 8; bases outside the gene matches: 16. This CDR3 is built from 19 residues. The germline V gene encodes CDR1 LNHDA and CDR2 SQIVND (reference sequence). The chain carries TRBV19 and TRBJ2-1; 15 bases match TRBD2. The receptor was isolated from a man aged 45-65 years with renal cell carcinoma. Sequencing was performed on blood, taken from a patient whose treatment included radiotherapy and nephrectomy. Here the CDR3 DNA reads TGTGCCAGTAGTGGGGGACAGGGGAGGACTAGCGGGAGGGGCTATGAGCAGTTCTTC. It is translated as CASSGGQGRTSGRGYEQFF.